This TCR beta chain was recorded in a study of blood T cells in healthy people across ages. In the study overall: Per every two T cells, about one barcoded beta molecule was captured by template switching.

As concerns this clonotype: Its antigen remains unidentified.

V was pared by 6 bases and J by 14 bases, with 17 bases of the junction left unmatched. CDR3 length: 15 residues. Findings of the study overall: Researchers said unsorted PBMCs prevented a conclusive naive versus antigen-experienced comparison. CMV status of donors was not determined, possibly confounding expanded clonotype changes.

Through a sample-barcoded 5' primer and a J-beta primer mix, a second PCR was run for 7 to 11 cycles. Using its own MiXCR run on the 5' RACE reads, TCRdb lists one record per CDR3 protein. Of approximately 800,000 distinct CDR3 sequences in the sample, around half were seen once. The gene calls are TRBV12-3 or TRBV12-4 and TRBJ2-3; 10 bases line up with TRBD1. Sequencing used blood. The sequence derives from an older man in good health. DNA of the CDR3: TGTGCCAGCAGGGGACAGGGGACAGAGCACAGATACGCGTATTTT. Protein product: CASRGQGTEHRYAYF.